The next 2 T cell receptor beta chains were all read from a single sample in a study of T cells in localized non-small cell lung cancer. TCRdb's table, derived via immunoSEQ multiplex PCR, lists solely in-frame clones and lacks some. The repertoire includes 30,000 or so clones, about nine tenths of them detected once, and around 10% sits in the top ten. Sequencing used peripheral blood, obtained before any cancer treatment. The receptors were gathered from a woman aged 40 to 75 with stage I lung adenocarcinoma.

The chain joins TRBV11-2 to TRBJ2-3; a possible D gene is TRBD1 (5 bases). Germline values: CDR1 SGHAT, CDR2 FQNNGV. This CDR3 comprises 15 residues. Deletions cut 5 bases from V and 5 bases from J, with 17 bases between. CDR3 sequence (DNA): TGTGCCAGCAGCCGTTCAGGGTCATGGAAAGATACGCAGTATTTT. Protein: CASSRSGSWKDTQYF.

This chain connects TRBV28 to TRBJ1-3; D uncertain. Per the germline V gene, CDR1 is MDHEN and CDR2 is SYDVKM. The CDR3 spans 15 residues. Trimming shortened V by 3 bases and J by 10 bases, and 19 bases separated the two germline ends. In nucleotides, the CDR3 is TGTGCCAGCAGTTTTAAGGGATCGGGTAGTTGGACCATATATTTT. This codes for CASSFKGSGSWTIYF.